The source of this T cell receptor (beta chain) is a study of blood T cell repertoires in COVID-19. Overall study: The United States, Italy and Spain supplied acute and convalescent COVID-19 samples. T cells, B-cell-depleted T cells, or PBMCs supplied cDNA or gDNA.

This table comes from immunoSEQ multiplex PCR, and its TCRdb copy is limited to in-frame clones, with some not included. This table holds 250,000 to 350,000 clones, about nine tenths found once. The CDR3 has 15 amino acids. V dropped 5 bases and J dropped 4; count of bases not matched to a gene: 10. CDR1 is SGHVS, CDR2 FNYEAQ, per germline. The chain is built from TRBV7-6 and TRBJ2-5; 7 nucleotides align to TRBD1. The sequencing input was peripheral blood. The TCR originated in a woman between 50 and 59 years old who had recovered from COVID-19. CDR3 in DNA: TGTGCCAGCAGCGAAGGGGGCGGGTGGGGAGAGACCCAGTACTTC. As protein: CASSEGGGWGETQYF.